This T cell receptor beta chain stems from a study of CD8+ T cells in alopecia areata. Study-wide context: A regimen of oral tofacitinib, 5 to 10 mg twice daily, was given to treated patients.

After isolation, RNA underwent reverse transcription to generate cDNA as the sequencing template. Here immunoSEQ multiplex PCR was the method, and the copy in TCRdb shows in-frame clones only, minus some. In the table there are just over 150,000 clones, around 55% of which are singletons. Germline assignment: CDR1 SGHAT and CDR2 FQDESV (reference sequence). The CDR3 is made up of 16 amino acids. V was shortened by 4 bases and J by 0 bases, with 13 bases between the two germline ends. Peripheral blood and lesional scalp punch biopsies were taken from alopecia areata patients. The sequences come from CD8+ T cells sorted from blood, collected at week 0. V usage is TRBV11-1 and J usage is TRBJ2-4; D is uncertain. The TCR sequence derives from a human donor with alopecia areata. CDR3 region: CASSSEVNLAKNIQYF. The CDR3 DNA sequence: TGTGCCAGCAGCTCCGAGGTCAACCTAGCCAAAAACATTCAGTACTTC. Drawing the rest from reference TRBV11-1 and TRBJ2-4, the complete variable domain is EAEVAQSPRYKITEKSQAVAFWCDPISGHATLYWYRQILGQGPELLVQFQDESVVDDSQLPKDRFSAERLKGVDSTLKIQPAELGDSAMYLCASSSEVNLAKNIQYFGAGTRLSVL.